This T cell receptor beta chain was identified in a study of shared clonotypes between healthy human individuals (dated by TCRdb to 2018 to 2021). Concerning the study at large: Two women and three men aged 18 to 49 years were included in the cohort. For each donor, CD4 naive and CD4 memory were each run on three plates, CD8 naive on two plates, and CD8 memory on one plate. Each donor's leukapheresis produced roughly between about 0.8 and 10 billion PBMCs. To estimate repertoire size and how much clonotype sharing occurs between individuals, the study deeply sequenced the blood TCR repertoires of five healthy adults. Libraries were prepared and TCR repertoires were sequenced by different laboratories using diverse techniques, in order to increase sequencing depth and limit assay-specific biases.

This clone came up a few times. No antigen is known for it. Base qualities are not recorded, but no much larger clone differs from it by a single base. Using the deep immunoSEQ assay, multiplex PCR amplified TCR CDR3 regions from genomic DNA. Genomic DNA extracted from each cell subset was distributed evenly over all wells of several immunoSEQ 96-well plates, and each plate served as one replicate. For sorted subsets, each replicate PCR was loaded with roughly 190 ng genomic DNA, equivalent to approximately 27,000 T cell genomes. Purified libraries were measured with a Qubit 3.0 fluorometer, size-checked on a Bioanalyzer 2100, and measured again with the KAPA Library Quantification kit. Every immunoSEQ 96-well plate was sequenced on a separate single-read 150-cycle Illumina NextSeq 550 flow cell. In the paper's pipeline: The immunoSEQ output contained only junctional sequences without quality scores, so filtering could not match that applied to full-length reads. To assign V/J genes and CDR3, sequences were annotated against IMGT germline references using PyIR, a Python wrapper for IgBLAST v1.9. Reads were filtered out if the reads had weak V/J assignments (E-value above 1e-6), no CDR3, stop codons, out-of-frame junctions, or ambiguous translated residues. V3J clonotypes were defined as sequences sharing the same inferred V gene, J gene, and CDR3 amino acid sequence. Percentage overlap between repertoires was computed as shared unique clonotypes divided by the size of the smaller repertoire. Three approaches were used to assess repertoire richness: RTK rarefaction, the Chao1 estimator, and Recon v2.1 estimates of unobserved clonotypes. Generation probabilities were computed with OLGA for all TCRbeta clonotypes obtained by the gDNA method from several donors. TCRdb mirrors the immuneACCESS table, restricted to in-frame sequences. Some clones are absent from its copies; in checked studies, under half trace to an unresolved V gene, and the reason for the others is unknown. The DNA gave D and trimming, while V, J and clone size come from that table. For this sample there are roughly 1,100,000 clones; 75% appear just once. In total, the top ten clones hold about 1.5% of the sample.

Findings and caveats that apply to the study as a whole: Pairwise subsampling led to the expectation that sequencing depth would affect the degree of clonotype sharing among donors. Because the study included a small number of donors, the genetic and exposure-history diversity represented was limited. Sampling was restricted to blood, and TCR repertoires in tissues likely differ from the TCR repertoires found in blood. Larger estimated clonotype richness was generally found for naive subsets than for memory subsets. Approximately 5% of naive CD4, 3.5% of naive CD8, 2.3% of memory CD4, and around 0.42% of memory CD8 clonotypes were shared across several donors. Even with the large sequencing depth, rarefaction of the sorted-subset datasets indicated that sequencing was incomplete. Compared with non-shared clonotypes, clonotypes shared by all four sorted-subset donors had higher generation probabilities.

Healthy HIV-negative adults with no recently reported acute infections or vaccinations were included as donors. All donors were Caucasian adults living in Nashville, Tennessee, USA. Magnetic negative selection was used to enrich CD4+ T cells, after which naive cells were positively selected on CD45RA and the negative fraction became the memory subset. After blood collection by leukapheresis, PBMCs were isolated using Ficoll-Histopaque density gradient centrifugation and then cryopreserved in the vapor phase of liquid nitrogen. Purity and quantity of every magnetically sorted T cell population were checked by analytical flow cytometry. From each sorted fraction, genomic DNA was isolated and quantified by UV absorbance on a Nanodrop 2000c. Trimming costs V 1 base and J 6 bases, and their ends lie 8 bases apart. In the germline V gene, CDR1 corresponds to SGHDT and CDR2 to YYEEEE. Including cysteine and phenylalanine, the CDR3 has 12 amino acids. Just the 36-base CDR3 DNA is kept, in frame starting at base 1.

The source material was memory CD4+ T cells sorted from blood. The sample's cell subset or site label is to be understood as: CD45RA-negative fraction. The sequence was collected from a man in his late teens or twenties in good health. Here the chain combines TRBV5-6 and TRBJ2-7; no D gene can be assigned with confidence. Here the CDR3 is given as CASSLWSTEQYF. The DNA sequence is as follows: TGTGCCAGCAGCTTGTGGAGCACCGAGCAGTACTTC.